Below, one TCR beta chain is given with its context. This clone was detected a few times. Its antigen remains unidentified. No base-level quality is on record; no much larger clone is a single base apart. The V end gives up 1 base and the J end 4 bases, leaving 11 bases in the junction not matched to a gene. The cysteine opens and the phenylalanine closes a CDR3 of 17 amino acids. Only CDR3 DNA is held: 51 bases, read in frame from base 1. CDR1 and CDR2 were assigned from the germline V gene as SGHVS and FQNEAQ. These data belong to a study of blood T cell repertoires in COVID-19 (dated by TCRdb to 2020 to 2021). Some background on the complete study: Samples from collaborators originated in the United States, Italy and Spain and spanned both the acute and convalescent phases of COVID-19. A freely available public database, intended as a resource for researchers studying the immune response to SARS-CoV-2, is where the repertoires were released. Where HLA class I and class II types were available, the types were taken from metadata supplied by the sample provider, not from assay-based typing. Sample metadata almost always included a de-identified subject ID, COVID-19 status, age in years and sex. The material from the prospective study consisted of cDNA or gDNA derived from T cells, B-cell-depleted T cells, or PBMCs. The dataset comprised deeply sampled blood TCRbeta repertoires from subjects exposed to, actively infected with, or recovered from COVID-19. Samples came from the ongoing ImmuneRACE study (first 160 participants) plus 1,254 subjects from 6 global collaborators.

Study-level results and caveats: Clinical and demographic metadata were provided uncurated, with the amount varying by source and participant.

The immunoSEQ Assay, a bias-controlled multiplex PCR, was used to amplify TCRbeta CDR3 regions from genomic DNA. In the paper's pipeline: The number of nucleated cells in each sample was estimated from the amplification of reference gene primers within the assay. To quantify the absolute abundance of each unique TCRbeta CDR3 rearrangement, sequence reads were collapsed and filtered. For each sample, productive Simpson clonality was calculated as the square root of Simpson's diversity index across productive rearrangements. This is the immuneACCESS table as TCRdb keeps it, with only in-frame sequences that have V and J called. A part of the clones is gone; compared with another copy, unresolved V genes explain less than half, and the rest is unexplained. That table furnishes V, J and clone size, whereas the DNA furnished D and trimming. The sample contains 350,000 to 400,000 clones, approximately 90% of them found a single time. The top ten clonotypes cover around 1.2% of the sample.

Enrolling through a virtual design, the prospective study's participants ranged in age from roughly 18 to 89 years and lived across roughly 24 United States geographic areas. Cohort assignment in the prospective study relied on participant-reported clinical history from a screening survey and a study questionnaire. Recovered participants in ImmuneRACE Cohort 3 were defined as having two consecutive negative NP/OP PCR tests, clearance from a healthcare professional, or resolution of symptoms. In the prospective study, mobile phlebotomists collected whole blood, serum and a nasopharyngeal or oropharyngeal swab from each participant. Prospective study participants could optionally give additional blood draws and questionnaires over an approximately 2-month period. Before DNA extraction, prospective study blood samples were shipped either frozen or at room temperature.

The sequence was collected from a woman in her late teens or twenties who had recovered from COVID-19. The specimen was PBMCs or T cells enriched from blood (not recorded which). This chain joins TRBV7-8 to TRBJ2-3; 7 central nucleotides agree with TRBD1. The CDR3 protein is CASSLGYRGVYADTQYF. In nucleotides, the sequence is TGTGCCAGCAGCTTAGGATACAGGGGAGTCTACGCAGATACGCAGTATTTT.